These 11 T cell receptor beta chains were all obtained from the same sample, sequenced in a study of blood T cell repertoires in COVID-19. Libraries were prepared by immunoSEQ multiplex PCR; TCRdb keeps only in-frame clonotypes and omits some of them. The sample carries about 100,000 clones, over 80% recorded once. The sequenced sample consisted of peripheral blood. Receptors were obtained from a man in his forties or fifties with active or convalescent COVID-19.

Concerning this clone itself: Its ends do not fully match the called genes, so a read error is possible. V gene TRBV6-5 combines with J gene TRBJ2-1; 10 bases are a match to TRBD1. There are 13 residues in the CDR3. CDR1 MNHEY and CDR2 SVGAGI come from the germline V gene. CDR3 in amino acids: CATHSGPGQGSVF. The CDR3 DNA follows: TGTGCCACCCACTCGGGACCGGGACAGGGGAGCGTCTTC.

The V and J genes are TRBV2 and TRBJ2-2; D is ambiguous. Germline values: CDR1 SNHLY, CDR2 FYNNEI. The CDR3 extends over 14 amino acids. V lost 2 bases, J lost 6 bases, and 10 bases lay in between. CDR3 residues: CASSEMVTAGELFF. For the CDR3, the DNA is TGTGCCAGCAGTGAAATGGTAACGGCCGGGGAGCTGTTTTTT.

This clone showed up just a few times. The chain recombines TRBV9 with TRBJ2-3; 12 bases fit TRBD2. This CDR3 spans 16 amino acids. V shed 1 base and J 6 bases; nucleotides not matched to a gene: 6. Germline V gives CDR1 SGDLS, CDR2 YYNGEE. CDR3 protein: CASSVPGGTSGDTQYF. DNA for the CDR3: TGTGCCAGCAGCGTACCTGGGGGGACTAGCGGGGATACGCAGTATTTT.

This chain links TRBV6-5 with TRBJ2-3, with a possible D match to TRBD1 (5 bases). The CDR3 length is 13 residues. With 7 bases removed from V and 2 bases from J, the gap between germline ends came to 10 bases. Germline V gene lookup returns CDR1 MNHEY and CDR2 SVGAGI. CDR3 sequence (DNA): TGTGCCAGCAATTGGGGCCCCACAGATACGCAGTATTTT. Its translation is CASNWGPTDTQYF.

The chain is built from TRBV5-8 and TRBJ1-2; tentative D call: TRBD1 (5 bases). V was pared by 1 base and J by 5 bases, with 18 bases between. This CDR3 spans 16 amino acids. CDR1 and CDR2 from the germline V gene are SGHTS and YDEGEE. The CDR3 region has the DNA TGTGCCAGCAGCTTGCAAGTAGCGATGGGGACTTATGGCTACACCTTC. As protein: CASSLQVAMGTYGYTF.

This sequence joins TRBV18 and TRBJ1-2, with 7 bases aligning to TRBD1. Germline V gene lookup returns CDR1 KGHSH and CDR2 LQKENI. The CDR3 contains 14 residues. Losses at the gene ends were 3 bases for V and 6 bases for J; bases not matched to a gene: 7. The CDR3 sequence is CASSPADREDGYTF. The CDR3 nucleotides read TGTGCCAGCTCACCGGCCGACAGGGAGGATGGCTACACCTTC.

The chain uses TRBV29-1 and TRBJ1-2; 7 positions agree with TRBD1. CDR1 SQVTM and CDR2 ANQGSEA come from the germline V gene. V shed 7 bases and J 7 bases; nucleotides not matched to a gene: 9. This CDR3 has 12 residues. In nucleotides, the CDR3 is TGCAGCGCTCAACCATACAGGGGTGGCTACACCTTC. Amino acids: CSAQPYRGGYTF.

About this clone itself: The sample contains more than one DNA sequence encoding this CDR3. The CDR3 DNA reads TGTGCCAGCAGCCCGGGACAGGGGGGCCCTGAAGCTTTCTTT. It encodes CASSPGQGGPEAFF. V gene TRBV7-8 combines with J gene TRBJ1-1; 11 bases are shared with TRBD1. CDR1 and CDR2 (germline): SGHVS, FQNEAQ. The CDR3 is 14 amino acids. V lost 5 bases to trimming and J lost 6 bases; unmatched junction nucleotides: 5.

The rearrangement links TRBV7-2 to TRBJ2-1, with D tentatively TRBD1 (6 bases). The germline CDR1 and CDR2 sequences are SGHTA and FQGNSA. This CDR3 has 12 amino acids. V lost 3 bases to trimming and J lost 9 bases, with 9 bases between them. CDR3 amino acids: CASSLQGSEQFF. The CDR3 nucleotides are TGTGCCAGCAGCTTGCAGGGGTCTGAGCAGTTCTTC.

This chain links TRBV5-1 with TRBJ2-5; 8 bases match TRBD2. V shed 4 bases and J 2 bases; nucleotides not matched to a gene: 10. Germline lookup yields CDR1 SGHRS and CDR2 YFSETQ. The CDR3 is 16 residues long. CDR3 residues: CASSRMGSGTQETQYF. Here the CDR3 DNA reads TGCGCCAGCAGCCGTATGGGTAGCGGGACTCAAGAGACCCAGTACTTC.

The chain uses TRBV3-1 (or the pseudogene TRBV3-2) and TRBJ2-7; D might be TRBD1 (7 bases). Germline CDR1 LGHDT, CDR2 YNNKEL (reference sequence). Trimming took off 0 bases at V and 6 bases at J, with 12 bases between the two ends. The CDR3 loop spans 14 amino acids. CDR3 in amino acids: CASSQDGQGGEQYF. CDR3 in DNA: TGTGCCAGCAGCCAAGATGGGCAGGGGGGCGAGCAGTACTTC.